The next 21 T cell receptor beta chains were all read from a single sample in a study of blood T cell repertoires in COVID-19. Clones were sequenced by immunoSEQ multiplex PCR, and TCRdb holds only the in-frame ones, with some missing. The sample lists tens of thousands of clones; under 95% were seen once. Sequencing was done on a sample of peripheral blood. These TCRs come from a man aged 50 to 59 with acute or convalescent COVID-19.

The chain has TRBV2 and TRBJ1-1, with a tentative D call TRBD1 (5 bases). This CDR3 region has 14 residues. V shed 6 bases and J shed 4 bases, with 15 bases lying between them. From germline, CDR1 is SNHLY and CDR2 FYNNEI. The CDR3 spells CASSQAWGATEAFF. CDR3 nucleotide sequence: TGTGCCAGCAGCCAAGCCTGGGGCGCCACTGAAGCTTTCTTT.

The chain links TRBV7-2 to TRBJ2-7, with 9 positions matching TRBD2. The CDR3 totals 15 residues. J lost 3 bases, V lost 5 bases, and 8 bases had no gene match. Germline V gene lookup returns CDR1 SGHTA and CDR2 FQGNSA. DNA for the CDR3: TGTGCCAGCAGCCTGGGTAGCGGGGGTAACTACGAGCAGTACGTC. It translates to CASSLGSGGNYEQYV.

This chain joins TRBV7-2 and TRBJ2-4, with D perhaps matching TRBD1 (6 bases). V dropped 3 bases and J dropped 8 bases, with 11 bases sitting between them. Germline V gene data show CDR1 as SGHTA and CDR2 as FQGNSA. This CDR3 has 13 amino acids. The CDR3 loop is CASSFWGRDIQYF. In DNA form, the CDR3 reads TGTGCCAGCAGCTTTTGGGGGCGGGACATTCAGTACTTC.

The V call is TRBV18, the J call TRBJ1-1; no firm D call. The V end was cut by 2 bases, the J end by 1 base, with 5 bases between. CDR3 length equals 13 residues. CDR1 is KGHSH, CDR2 LQKENI, per germline. In DNA form, the CDR3 reads TGTGCCAGCTCACCATCCTCGAACACTGAAGCTTTCTTT. It specifies CASSPSSNTEAFF.

The rearrangement links TRBV3-1 (or the pseudogene TRBV3-2) to TRBJ1-1; D remains unclear. This CDR3 is 14 amino acids long. In germline, CDR1 is LGHDT, CDR2 YNNKEL (reference sequence). V was trimmed by 4 bases and J by 0 bases, leaving 9 bases between them. CDR3 loop: CASSPELMNTEAFF. DNA of the CDR3: TGTGCCAGCAGCCCCGAACTGATGAACACTGAAGCTTTCTTT.

V usage is TRBV18 and J usage is TRBJ2-7; D call uncertain. The CDR3 runs to 14 residues. CDR1 is KGHSH and CDR2 is LQKENI in the germline V gene. The V and J ends lost 3 bases and 2 bases respectively, with 11 bases between them. The CDR3 sequence is CASSPLLNPYEQYF. CDR3 coding DNA: TGTGCCAGCTCACCGTTACTCAACCCCTACGAGCAGTACTTC.

The J gene is TRBJ2-5, the V gene TRBV12-3 or TRBV12-4; D remains unclear. The ends were cut back, 5 bases at V and 5 bases at J, with 12 bases in the middle. The CDR3 is 13 amino acids. The DNA of the CDR3 is TGTGCCAGCAGTGCTAATGTGCGGGAGACCCAGTACTTC. This translates into CASSANVRETQYF.

The V call is TRBV5-1, the J call TRBJ2-3; D may be TRBD2 (5 bases). V was clipped by 0 bases and J by 6 bases, with 11 bases between them. Germline lookup yields CDR1 SGHRS and CDR2 YFSETQ. The CDR3 covers 14 residues. CDR3 protein: CASSLGALADTQYF. CDR3 bases: TGCGCCAGCAGCTTGGGGGCCTTAGCGGATACGCAGTATTTT.

The rearrangement links TRBV3-1 (or the pseudogene TRBV3-2) to TRBJ1-5, with D maybe TRBD1 (6 bases). Trimming pared 1 base from V and 2 bases from J, leaving 9 bases between. From germline, CDR1 is LGHDT and CDR2 YNNKEL (reference sequence). This CDR3 region has 15 residues. CDR3 in DNA: TGTGCCAGCAGCCAAGGACAGGTCGGCAATCAGCCCCAGCATTTT. Protein sequence: CASSQGQVGNQPQHF.

This chain links TRBV7-3 with TRBJ2-2; 7 nucleotides agree with TRBD1. The CDR3 is made up of 13 amino acids. Germline V CDR1 and CDR2: SGHTA, FQGTGA. The V segment lost 5 bases and the J segment 6 bases; nucleotides outside the gene matches: 3. The CDR3 sequence: CASSQQGSGELFF. The CDR3 DNA reads as TGTGCCAGCAGCCAACAGGGGTCCGGGGAGCTGTTTTTT.

A single count supports this clone. CDR3 sequence (DNA): TGTGCCAGCAGCCCGGGGACTAGCGGAAATGAGCAGTTCTTC. Residues: CASSPGTSGNEQFF. The chain is built from TRBV3-1 (or the pseudogene TRBV3-2) and TRBJ2-1; 11 bases align to TRBD2. V shed 4 bases, J shed 7 bases, and the junction held 3 bases outside the gene matches. Germline V gene data show CDR1 as LGHDT and CDR2 as YNNKEL (reference sequence). This CDR3 is built from 14 residues.

This clone has only a few counts. The gene calls are TRBV10-3 and TRBJ2-1; 11 positions agree with TRBD2. Germline CDR1 and CDR2: ENHRY and SYGVKD. J lost 10 bases, V lost 8 bases, and 16 bases had no gene match. The CDR3 consists of 16 residues. CDR3 sequence: CAIGQPGLAVSSEQFF. CDR3 DNA sequence: TGTGCCATCGGGCAACCGGGACTAGCGGTTTCCAGCGAGCAGTTCTTC.

This chain joins TRBV27 and TRBJ1-5; D perhaps matches TRBD1 (6 bases). Trimming removed 2 bases at V and 7 bases at J, with 15 bases between. Germline V lookup: CDR1 MNHEY, CDR2 SMNVEV (reference sequence). The CDR3 runs 15 residues. CDR3 bases: TGTGCCAGCAGTTTAAGGGGGTCGAGTAGGCAGCCCCAGCATTTT. Translated: CASSLRGSSRQPQHF.

The chain carries TRBV7-9 and TRBJ1-2; TRBD1 matches 11 bases. Germline assignment: CDR1 SEHNR and CDR2 FQNEAQ (reference sequence). CDR3 length: 15 amino acids. V lost 5 bases, J lost 5 bases, and 7 bases stayed unmatched. CDR3 DNA: TGTGCCAGCAGCCCCCGGGACAGGGGGTATTATGGCTACACCTTC. This gives the protein CASSPRDRGYYGYTF.

This clone was counted once. The V gene is TRBV20-1, the J gene TRBJ1-5, with TRBD1 matching 9 bases. Unmatched junction bases numbered 4, after V lost 4 bases and J lost 3 bases. The CDR3 is 14 amino acids. Germline V gives CDR1 DFQATT, CDR2 SNEGSKA (reference sequence). The chain's CDR3 is CSATDRGTNQPQHF. The CDR3 DNA follows: TGCAGTGCTACTGACAGGGGGACCAATCAGCCCCAGCATTTT.

The chain has TRBV7-2 and TRBJ2-5; D unresolved. This CDR3 is 12 amino acids long. Germline CDR1 is SGHTA and CDR2 is FQGNSA. Trimming shortened V by 6 bases and J by 2 bases, and 7 bases separated the two germline ends. In nucleotides, the CDR3 is TGTGCCAGCAGACTTATGCAAGAGACCCAGTACTTC. Its translation: CASRLMQETQYF. The whole variable domain, remainder taken from reference TRBV7-2 and TRBJ2-5, is GAGVSQSPSNKVTEKGKDVELRCDPISGHTALYWYRQSLGQGLEFLIYFQGNSAPDKSGLPSDRFSAERTGGSVSTLTIQRTQQEDSAVYLCASRLMQETQYFGPGTRLLVL.

The chain recombines TRBV4-3 with TRBJ2-3; 14 bases agree with TRBD2. The germline V gene encodes CDR1 LGHNA and CDR2 YSLEER. The CDR3 totals 17 residues. The J segment lost 0 bases and the V segment lost 4 bases, leaving 3 bases of the junction unmatched. The CDR3: CASSPGLAGGSTDTQYF. The CDR3 nucleotides read TGCGCCAGCAGCCCAGGACTAGCGGGGGGAAGCACAGATACGCAGTATTTT.

The chain combines TRBV5-1 with TRBJ2-2; 16 bases agree with TRBD2. The V gene end was trimmed by 3 bases and the J gene end by 5 bases; junction bases not matched to a gene: 4. CDR3 length: 17 amino acids. Germline V gene data show CDR1 as SGHRS and CDR2 as YFSETQ. The CDR3 DNA is TGCGCCAGCAGCTCCGGGACTAGCGGGGGGGCGACCGGGGAGCTGTTTTTT. The encoded protein is CASSSGTSGGATGELFF. The full variable domain, completed using reference TRBV5-1 and TRBJ2-2, is KAGVTQTPRYLIKTRGQQVTLSCSPISGHRSVSWYQQTPGQGLQFLFEYFSETQRNKGNFPGRFSGRQFSNSRSEMNVSTLELGDSALYLCASSSGTSGGATGELFFGEGSRLTVL.

This clone was found a few times. The chain uses TRBV5-5 and TRBJ1-2; D not certain. Germline V gives CDR1 SGHKS, CDR2 YYEKEE (reference sequence). The CDR3 runs to 14 residues. Trimming shortened V by 4 bases and J by 5 bases, and 15 bases separated the two germline ends. DNA for the CDR3: TGTGCCAGCAGCCAAGAGACGGGGAATTATGGCTACACCTTC. Translation: CASSQETGNYGYTF. The complete variable domain, with remaining parts taken from reference TRBV5-5 and TRBJ1-2, reads DAGVTQSPTHLIKTRGQQVTLRCSPISGHKSVSWYQQVLGQGPQFIFQYYEKEERGRGNFPDRFSARQFPNYSSELNVNALLLGDSALYLCASSQETGNYGYTFGSGTRLTVV.

The genes are TRBV30 and TRBJ1-2, with D possibly matching TRBD1 (5 bases). Trimming stripped 5 bases from V and 0 bases from J, with 16 bases between. Germline V gene data show CDR1 as GTSNPN and CDR2 as SVGIG (reference sequence). The CDR3 is 15 residues long. For the CDR3, the DNA is TGTGCCTGGGGCCCGATGCTAGGGGCTAACTATGGCTACACCTTC. Translating gives CAWGPMLGANYGYTF.

The genes are TRBV5-1 and TRBJ1-6, with D possibly TRBD1 on 5 matching bases. Germline V lookup: CDR1 SGHRS, CDR2 YFSETQ. The CDR3 covers 15 residues. The ends were cut back, 0 bases at V and 4 bases at J, with 8 bases in the middle. DNA of the CDR3: TGCGCCAGCAGCTTGGGGGGCTCGTATAATTCACCCCTCCACTTT. Amino acid sequence: CASSLGGSYNSPLHF.